One and the same sample provided the 14 T cell receptor beta chains below, sequenced in a study of T cell changes during pregnancy in multiple sclerosis. The method was immunoSEQ multiplex PCR; TCRdb's version includes in-frame clones alone and lacks a portion of them. The sample includes 100,000 to 140,000 clones, roughly 92% of them seen just once. The material sequenced was peripheral blood, taken in the third trimester of pregnancy. These receptors were collected from a female donor in good health, enrolled as a control in a pregnancy study.

This clone was detected a few times. The chain carries TRBV10-3 and TRBJ1-1; D unclear. Deletions cut 11 bases from V and 3 bases from J, with 19 bases between. There are 14 residues in the CDR3. Germline V gene data show CDR1 as ENHRY and CDR2 as SYGVKD. CDR3 sequence (DNA): TGTGCCTCGAAAGGAGGCAGTGTAGACACTGAAGCTTTCTTT. It yields the protein CASKGGSVDTEAFF.

V is TRBV7-2 and J is TRBJ2-5, with 11 bases matching TRBD2. V gave up 4 bases and J gave up 5 bases; unmatched junction bases: 9. The CDR3 has 16 residues. Germline V gene data show CDR1 as SGHTA and CDR2 as FQGNSA. CDR3 nucleotide sequence: TGTGCCAGCAGCTCCCCTACTAGCGGGGGAAGGGAGACCCAGTACTTC. Protein: CASSSPTSGGRETQYF.

The CDR3 loop reads CASTAGHKETQYF. CDR3 nucleotides: TGTGCCAGCACCGCAGGACATAAAGAGACCCAGTACTTC. The gene calls are TRBV7-2 and TRBJ2-5; D possibly corresponds to TRBD1 (5 bases). Germline lookup yields CDR1 SGHTA and CDR2 FQGNSA. The CDR3 consists of 13 residues. Trimming cost V 7 bases and J 3 bases, with 12 bases left between them.

The chain links TRBV10-3 to TRBJ2-2; 10 nucleotides line up with TRBD1. J gave up 0 bases and V 0 bases, and 4 bases lay outside the gene matches. The germline gives CDR1 ENHRY, CDR2 SYGVKD. The CDR3 spans 18 residues. The CDR3 DNA follows: TGTGCCATCAGTGAGTCCGCGACAGGGGGCGCGAACACCGGGGAGCTGTTTTTT. This translates into CAISESATGGANTGELFF.

V usage is TRBV25-1 and J usage is TRBJ1-4; 8 bases are a match to TRBD1. The V gene's germline CDR1 is MGHDK and CDR2 SYGVNS. J was trimmed by 15 bases and V by 3 bases; bases with no gene match: 9. The CDR3 is 13 residues long. The CDR3 coding sequence is TGTGCCAGCAGTGACTCCCGGACAGGGCCTTTGTTTTTT. Protein sequence: CASSDSRTGPLFF. The entire variable domain, with the rest obtained from reference TRBV25-1 and TRBJ1-4, is as follows: EADIYQTPRYLVIGTGKKITLECSQTMGHDKMYWYQQDPGMELHLIHYSYGVNSTEKGDLSSESTVSRIRTEHFPLTLESARPSHTSQYLCASSDSRTGPLFFGSGTQLSVL.

The J gene is TRBJ1-1, the V gene TRBV18; D is uncertain. V was clipped by 6 bases and J by 4 bases, with 12 bases between them. The CDR3 loop spans 13 amino acids. The germline V gene encodes CDR1 KGHSH and CDR2 LQKENI. In nucleotides, the CDR3 is TGTGCCAGCTCCCTACTAGAGACCACTGAAGCTTTCTTT. Protein: CASSLLETTEAFF.

The V gene is TRBV9, the J gene TRBJ2-3; a possible D gene is TRBD2 (6 bases). V lost 6 bases and J 4 bases, leaving 12 bases between the germline ends. Germline lookup yields CDR1 SGDLS and CDR2 YYNGEE. The CDR3 loop spans 13 amino acids. CDR3: CASNFGGADTQYF. CDR3 coding DNA: TGTGCCAGCAATTTCGGAGGGGCAGATACGCAGTATTTT.

The gene calls are TRBV5-4 and TRBJ1-2; 7 bases line up with TRBD1. In germline, CDR1 is SGHNT, CDR2 YYREEE (reference sequence). The ends lost 3 bases at V and 4 bases at J; junction bases unmatched: 6. This CDR3 has 14 amino acids. The CDR3 spells CASSSNRGVYGYTF. CDR3 DNA: TGTGCCAGCAGCTCCAACAGGGGCGTCTATGGCTACACCTTC. Together with reference TRBV5-4 and TRBJ1-2, the CDR3 gives the full variable domain: ETGVTQSPTHLIKTRGQQVTLRCSSQSGHNTVSWYQQALGQGPQFIFQYYREEENGRGNFPPRFSGLQFPNYSSELNVNALELDDSALYLCASSSNRGVYGYTFGSGTRLTVV.

The rearrangement links TRBV2 to TRBJ1-4; 9 nucleotides agree with TRBD1. Trimming took 6 bases from V and 3 from J; bases not matched to a gene: 11. The CDR3 covers 17 residues. Germline lookup yields CDR1 SNHLY and CDR2 FYNNEI. CDR3 nucleotide sequence: TGTGCCAGCAGGGTAACAGGGGGCGGAGGTGCTAATGAAAAACTGTTTTTT. Protein product: CASRVTGGGGANEKLFF.

V and J are TRBV11-3 and TRBJ2-3, with 8 bases that match TRBD2. After removal of 10 bases from V and 2 bases from J, the junction contained 8 bases not matched to a gene. This CDR3 contains 14 residues. CDR1 is SGHNT and CDR2 is YENEEA in the germline V gene. In nucleotides, the CDR3 is TGTGCCACCGATGCGGGGGGTACCACAGATACGCAGTATTTT. This encodes CATDAGGTTDTQYF.

This sequence joins TRBV15 and TRBJ2-5, with D possibly TRBD2 on 6 matching bases. The germline CDR1 and CDR2 sequences are LNHNV and YYDKDF (reference sequence). The CDR3 covers 15 residues. Trimming stripped 3 bases from V and 5 bases from J, with 16 bases between. The CDR3 loop reads CATSSPGLPLETQYF. As DNA, the CDR3 is TGTGCCACCAGCAGCCCGGGACTCCCTCTGGAGACCCAGTACTTC.

The chain uses TRBV6-4 and TRBJ2-3, with 14 bases identical to TRBD2. CDR1 MRHNA and CDR2 SNTAGT come from the germline V gene. The CDR3 covers 16 residues. The junction had 8 bases not matched to a gene; V was cut back by 7 bases and J by 5 bases. CDR3 in amino acids: CASNRLAGGPGDTQYF. CDR3 DNA sequence: TGTGCCAGCAACCGACTAGCGGGGGGGCCGGGAGATACGCAGTATTTT.

V usage is TRBV27 and J usage is TRBJ2-2; a weak D match, TRBD1 (6 bases). The germline V and J ends were trimmed by 6 bases and 6 bases, with 11 bases remaining between them. The CDR3 runs to 13 residues. Germline loops: CDR1 MNHEY, CDR2 SMNVEV (reference sequence). CDR3 sequence reads: CASRPGASGELFF. CDR3 nucleotides: TGTGCCAGCAGGCCAGGGGCGTCCGGGGAGCTGTTTTTT.

Regarding this clone: This specimen includes other DNA sequences encoding the same CDR3. The CDR3 coding sequence is TGTGCCAGTAGTATCGGACAGGGTAGCAATCAGCCCCAGCATTTT. This translates into CASSIGQGSNQPQHF. The gene calls are TRBV19 and TRBJ1-5; TRBD1 agrees at 8 bases. The trim removed 3 bases at V and 0 bases at J, leaving 1 base unmatched. Germline-derived CDR1 and CDR2 are LNHDA and SQIVND (reference sequence). This CDR3 spans 15 amino acids.